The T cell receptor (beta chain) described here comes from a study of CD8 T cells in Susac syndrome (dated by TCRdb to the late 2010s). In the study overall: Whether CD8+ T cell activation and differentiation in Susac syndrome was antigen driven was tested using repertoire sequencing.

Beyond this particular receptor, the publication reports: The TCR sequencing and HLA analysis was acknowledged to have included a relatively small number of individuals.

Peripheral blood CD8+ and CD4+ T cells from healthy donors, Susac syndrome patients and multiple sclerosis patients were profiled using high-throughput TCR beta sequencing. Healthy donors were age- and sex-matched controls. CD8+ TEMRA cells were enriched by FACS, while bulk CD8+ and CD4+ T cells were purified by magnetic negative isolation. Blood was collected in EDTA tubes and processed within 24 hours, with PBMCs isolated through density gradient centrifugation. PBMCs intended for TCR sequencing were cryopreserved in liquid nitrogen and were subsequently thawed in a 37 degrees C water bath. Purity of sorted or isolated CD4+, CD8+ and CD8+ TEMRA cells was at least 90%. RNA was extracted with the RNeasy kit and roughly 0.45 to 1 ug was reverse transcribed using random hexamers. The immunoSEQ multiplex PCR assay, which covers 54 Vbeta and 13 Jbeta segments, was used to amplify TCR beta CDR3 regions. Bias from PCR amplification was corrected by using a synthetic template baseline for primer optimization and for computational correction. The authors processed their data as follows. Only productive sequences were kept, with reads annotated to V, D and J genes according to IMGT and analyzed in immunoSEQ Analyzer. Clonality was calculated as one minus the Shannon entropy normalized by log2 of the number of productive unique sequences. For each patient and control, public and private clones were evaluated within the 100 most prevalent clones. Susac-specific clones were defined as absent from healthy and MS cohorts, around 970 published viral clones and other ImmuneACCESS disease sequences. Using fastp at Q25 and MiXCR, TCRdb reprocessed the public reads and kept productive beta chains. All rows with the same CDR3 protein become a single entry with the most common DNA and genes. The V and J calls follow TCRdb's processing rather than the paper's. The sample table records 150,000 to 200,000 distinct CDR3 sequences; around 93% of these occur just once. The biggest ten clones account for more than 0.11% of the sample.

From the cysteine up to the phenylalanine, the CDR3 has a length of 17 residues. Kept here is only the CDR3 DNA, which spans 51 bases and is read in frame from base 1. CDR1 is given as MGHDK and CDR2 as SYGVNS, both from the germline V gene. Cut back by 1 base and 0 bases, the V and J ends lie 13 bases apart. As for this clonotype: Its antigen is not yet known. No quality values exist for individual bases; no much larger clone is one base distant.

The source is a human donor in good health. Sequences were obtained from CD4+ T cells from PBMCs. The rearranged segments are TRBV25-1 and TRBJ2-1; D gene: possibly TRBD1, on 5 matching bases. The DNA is TGTGCCAGCAGTGAATCAAGGGGTTACAGCTCCTACAATGAGCAGTTCTTC. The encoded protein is CASSESRGYSSYNEQFF.